This paragraph reports one T cell receptor (beta chain). The target antigen is unknown. This sample is drawn from a study of T-cell memory formation after mild COVID-19. Study-wide background: The two donors had largely donor-specific TCR clusters.

5'RACE primed at constant segments yielded TCR alpha and TCR beta cDNA libraries bearing sample barcodes and UMIs. TCRdb re-analysed the 5' RACE reads in MiXCR, keeping a single row per CDR3 protein. The sample lists 200,000 to 300,000 distinct CDR3 sequences, 16% seen once, with approximately 20% in the top ten. Whole-study results and caveats: The finding that pre-infection memory included some responding clones suggested that cross-reactive memory joined. CD4/CD8 balance held among clones contracting day 15 to 85, and later expanders leaned CD4+.

Germline V CDR1 and CDR2: SQVTM, ANQGSEA. CDR3 length: 12 residues. V dropped 0 bases and J dropped 10 bases, with 10 bases sitting between them. This clonotype was sampled from a man younger than 30 who had mild COVID-19 (a few samples of this study predate the infection). Cell type and time point are not known. Sequencing used PBMCs or a T cell subset sorted from them (not recorded which). The chain links TRBV29-1 to TRBJ2-1; D call uncertain. The CDR3, as DNA: TGCAGCGTTGAAGATCTAAGGACCGAGCAGTTCTTC. Translating it yields CSVEDLRTEQFF.